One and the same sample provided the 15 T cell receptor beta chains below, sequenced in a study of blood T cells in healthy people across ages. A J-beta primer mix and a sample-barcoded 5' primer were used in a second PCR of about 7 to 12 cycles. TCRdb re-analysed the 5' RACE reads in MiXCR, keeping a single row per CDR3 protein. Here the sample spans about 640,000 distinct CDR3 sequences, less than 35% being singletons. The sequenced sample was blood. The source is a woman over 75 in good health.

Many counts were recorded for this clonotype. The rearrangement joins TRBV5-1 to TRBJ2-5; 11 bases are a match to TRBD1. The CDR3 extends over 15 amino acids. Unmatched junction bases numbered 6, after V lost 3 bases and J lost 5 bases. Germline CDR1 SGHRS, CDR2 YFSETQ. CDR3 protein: CASSYGQGAVETQYF. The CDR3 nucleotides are TGCGCCAGCAGCTATGGACAGGGGGCGGTGGAGACCCAGTACTTC. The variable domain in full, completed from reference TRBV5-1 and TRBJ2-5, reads KAGVTQTPRYLIKTRGQQVTLSCSPISGHRSVSWYQQTPGQGLQFLFEYFSETQRNKGNFPGRFSGRQFSNSRSEMNVSTLELGDSALYLCASSYGQGAVETQYFGPGTRLLVL.

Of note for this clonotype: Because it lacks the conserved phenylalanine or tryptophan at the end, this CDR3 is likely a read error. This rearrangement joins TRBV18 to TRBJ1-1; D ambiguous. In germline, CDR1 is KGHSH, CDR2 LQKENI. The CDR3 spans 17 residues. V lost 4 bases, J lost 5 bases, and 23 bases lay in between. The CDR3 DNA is TGTGCCAGCTCACGCAAAGAGGGAGCCATGGGAGGAACTGAAGCTTTCTGT. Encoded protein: CASSRKEGAMGGTEAFC.

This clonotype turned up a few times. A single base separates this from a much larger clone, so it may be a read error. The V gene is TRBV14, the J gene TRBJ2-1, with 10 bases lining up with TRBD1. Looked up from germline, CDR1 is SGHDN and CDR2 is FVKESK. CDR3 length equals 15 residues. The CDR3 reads CASSHDRGRFDERFF. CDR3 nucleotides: TGTGCCAGCAGCCATGACAGGGGGCGCTTCGATGAGCGGTTCTTC.

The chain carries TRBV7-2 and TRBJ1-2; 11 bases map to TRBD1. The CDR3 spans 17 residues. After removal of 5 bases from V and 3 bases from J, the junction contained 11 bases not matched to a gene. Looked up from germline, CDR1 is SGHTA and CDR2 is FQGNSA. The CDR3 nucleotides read TGTGCCAGCAGCGCGACCCCGGGACAGGGGGATGACTATGGCTACACCTTC. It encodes CASSATPGQGDDYGYTF.

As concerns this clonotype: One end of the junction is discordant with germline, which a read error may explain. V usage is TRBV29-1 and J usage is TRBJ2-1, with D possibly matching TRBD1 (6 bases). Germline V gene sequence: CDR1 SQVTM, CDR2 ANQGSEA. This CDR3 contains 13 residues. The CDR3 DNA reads TGCAGCGGCGGACAGTCCTCCCACAATAAGCAGTTCTTC. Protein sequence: CSGGQSSHNKQFF.

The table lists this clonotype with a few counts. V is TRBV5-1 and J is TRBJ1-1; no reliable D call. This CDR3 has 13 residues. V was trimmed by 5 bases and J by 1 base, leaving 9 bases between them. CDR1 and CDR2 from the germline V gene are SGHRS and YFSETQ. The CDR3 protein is CASSEDWNTEAFF. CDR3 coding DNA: TGCGCCAGCAGTGAAGACTGGAACACTGAAGCTTTCTTT. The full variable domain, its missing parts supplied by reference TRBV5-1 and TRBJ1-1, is KAGVTQTPRYLIKTRGQQVTLSCSPISGHRSVSWYQQTPGQGLQFLFEYFSETQRNKGNFPGRFSGRQFSNSRSEMNVSTLELGDSALYLCASSEDWNTEAFFGQGTRLTVV.

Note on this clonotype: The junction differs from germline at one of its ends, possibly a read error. In nucleotides, the CDR3 is TGTGTCAGCAGCGTAGTGGGATATGAGCAGTTCTTC. Protein product: CVSSVVGYEQFF. The V gene is TRBV9, the J gene TRBJ2-1, with D unresolved. Germline V gene lookup returns CDR1 SGDLS and CDR2 YYNGEE. The CDR3 has 12 residues.

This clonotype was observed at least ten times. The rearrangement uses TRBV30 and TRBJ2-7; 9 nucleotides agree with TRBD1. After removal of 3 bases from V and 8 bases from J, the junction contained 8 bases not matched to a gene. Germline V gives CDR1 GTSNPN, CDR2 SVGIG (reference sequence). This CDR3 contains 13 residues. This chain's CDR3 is CAWRRDRDSKQYF. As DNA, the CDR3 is TGTGCCTGGAGGCGGGACAGGGATTCGAAGCAGTACTTC.

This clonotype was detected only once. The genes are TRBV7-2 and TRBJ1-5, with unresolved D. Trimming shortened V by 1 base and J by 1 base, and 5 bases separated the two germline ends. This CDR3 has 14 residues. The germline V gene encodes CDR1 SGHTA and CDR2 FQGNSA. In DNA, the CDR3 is TGTGCCAGCAGCTTAGGGATGAGCAATCAGCCCCAGCATTTT. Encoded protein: CASSLGMSNQPQHF.

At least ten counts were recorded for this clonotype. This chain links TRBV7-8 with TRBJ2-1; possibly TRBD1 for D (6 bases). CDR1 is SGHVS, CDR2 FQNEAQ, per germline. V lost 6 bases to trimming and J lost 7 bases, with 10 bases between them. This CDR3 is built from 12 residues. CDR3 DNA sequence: TGTGCCAGCAGTGTTCAGGGGAATGAGCAGTTCTTC. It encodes CASSVQGNEQFF.

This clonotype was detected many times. The CDR3 loop is CASSLANYRDRSYEQYF. CDR3 bases: TGCGCCAGCAGCTTGGCCAACTACCGGGACAGGTCCTACGAGCAGTACTTC. The chain joins TRBV5-1 to TRBJ2-7; TRBD1 aligns across 8 bases. J lost 1 base, V lost 0 bases, and 9 bases had no gene match. The CDR3 consists of 17 residues. Germline V gives CDR1 SGHRS, CDR2 YFSETQ.

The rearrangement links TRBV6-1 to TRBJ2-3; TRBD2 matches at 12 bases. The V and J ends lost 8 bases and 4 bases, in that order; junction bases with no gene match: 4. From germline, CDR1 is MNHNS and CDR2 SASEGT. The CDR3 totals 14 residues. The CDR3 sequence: CASGLAGGPDTQYF. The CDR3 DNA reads TGTGCCAGCGGCCTAGCGGGAGGGCCAGATACGCAGTATTTT.

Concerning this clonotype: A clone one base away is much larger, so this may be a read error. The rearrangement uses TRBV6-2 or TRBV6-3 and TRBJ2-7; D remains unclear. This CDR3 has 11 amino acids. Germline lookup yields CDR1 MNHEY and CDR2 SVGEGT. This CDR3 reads CVSSHTSEQYF. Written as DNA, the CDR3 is TGTGTCAGCAGTCATACGAGCGAGCAGTACTTC.

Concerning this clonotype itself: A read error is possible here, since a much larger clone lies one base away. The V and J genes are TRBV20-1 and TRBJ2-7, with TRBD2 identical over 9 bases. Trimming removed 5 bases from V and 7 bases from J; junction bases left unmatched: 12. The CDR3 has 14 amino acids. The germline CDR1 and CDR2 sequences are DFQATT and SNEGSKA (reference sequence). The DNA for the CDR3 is TGCAGTGCTCTACCGGGGCTAGCGGGAAATGAGCAGTACTTC. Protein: CSALPGLAGNEQYF.

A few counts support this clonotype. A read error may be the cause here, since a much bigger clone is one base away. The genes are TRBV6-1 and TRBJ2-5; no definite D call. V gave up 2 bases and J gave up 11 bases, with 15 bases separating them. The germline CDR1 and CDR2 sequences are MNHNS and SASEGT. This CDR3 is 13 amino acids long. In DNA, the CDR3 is TGTGCCAGCAGTGAACCGGAAAAAGGGATGCAGTACTTC. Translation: CASSEPEKGMQYF.